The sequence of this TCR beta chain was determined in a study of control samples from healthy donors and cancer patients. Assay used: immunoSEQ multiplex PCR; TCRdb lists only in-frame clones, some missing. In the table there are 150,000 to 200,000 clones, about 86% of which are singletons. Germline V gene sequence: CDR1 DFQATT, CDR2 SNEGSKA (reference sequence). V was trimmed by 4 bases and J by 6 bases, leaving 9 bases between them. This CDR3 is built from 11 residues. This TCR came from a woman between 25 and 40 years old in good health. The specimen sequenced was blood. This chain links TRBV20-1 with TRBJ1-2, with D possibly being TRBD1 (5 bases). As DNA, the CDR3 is TGCAGTGCTATTAAAGGGGATGGCTACACCTTC. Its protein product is CSAIKGDGYTF.